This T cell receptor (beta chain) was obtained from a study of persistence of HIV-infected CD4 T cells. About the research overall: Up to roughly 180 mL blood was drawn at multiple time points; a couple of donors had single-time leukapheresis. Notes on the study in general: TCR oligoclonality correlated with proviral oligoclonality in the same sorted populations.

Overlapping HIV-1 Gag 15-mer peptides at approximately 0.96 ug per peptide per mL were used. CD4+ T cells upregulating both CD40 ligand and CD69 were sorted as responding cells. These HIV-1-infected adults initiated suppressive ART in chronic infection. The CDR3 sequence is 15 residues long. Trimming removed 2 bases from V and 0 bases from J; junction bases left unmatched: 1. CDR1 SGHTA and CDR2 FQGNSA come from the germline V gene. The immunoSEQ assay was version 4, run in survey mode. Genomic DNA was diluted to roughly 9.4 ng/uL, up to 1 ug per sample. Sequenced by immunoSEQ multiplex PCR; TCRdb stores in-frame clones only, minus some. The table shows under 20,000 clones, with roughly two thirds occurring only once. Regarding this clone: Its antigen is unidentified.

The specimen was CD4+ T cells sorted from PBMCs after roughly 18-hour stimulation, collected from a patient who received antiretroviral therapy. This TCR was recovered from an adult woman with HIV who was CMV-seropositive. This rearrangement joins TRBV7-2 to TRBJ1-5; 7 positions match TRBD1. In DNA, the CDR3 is TGTGCCAGCAGCTTACACAGGGGTAGCAATCAGCCCCAGCATTTT. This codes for CASSLHRGSNQPQHF. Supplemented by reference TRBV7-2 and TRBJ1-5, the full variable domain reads GAGVSQSPSNKVTEKGKDVELRCDPISGHTALYWYRQSLGQGLEFLIYFQGNSAPDKSGLPSDRFSAERTGGSVSTLTIQRTQQEDSAVYLCASSLHRGSNQPQHFGDGTRLSIL.